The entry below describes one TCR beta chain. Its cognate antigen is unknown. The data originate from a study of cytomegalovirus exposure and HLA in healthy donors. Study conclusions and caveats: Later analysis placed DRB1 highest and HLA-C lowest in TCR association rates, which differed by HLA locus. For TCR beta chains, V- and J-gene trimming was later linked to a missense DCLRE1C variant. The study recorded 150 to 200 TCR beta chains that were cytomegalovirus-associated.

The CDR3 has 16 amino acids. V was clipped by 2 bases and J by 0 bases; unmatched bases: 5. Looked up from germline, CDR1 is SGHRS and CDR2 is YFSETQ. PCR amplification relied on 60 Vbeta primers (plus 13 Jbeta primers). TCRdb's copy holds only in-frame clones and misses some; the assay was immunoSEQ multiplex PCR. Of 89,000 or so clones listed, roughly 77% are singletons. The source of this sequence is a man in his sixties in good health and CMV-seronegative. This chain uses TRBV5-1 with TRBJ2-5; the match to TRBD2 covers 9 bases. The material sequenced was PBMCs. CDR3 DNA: TGCGCCAGCAGCTTTAAGCGGGGGGTGTACCAAGAGACCCAGTACTTC. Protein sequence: CASSFKRGVYQETQYF.